This T cell receptor beta chain was profiled in a study of vaccination and CD4 T cells after COVID-19. The Oncomine TCR Beta short-read assay was what sequenced the DNA obtained from cultured CD4+ T cells. Investigators obtained genomic DNA by extraction from cultured CD4+ T cells. TCRdb itself ran the PCR reads through MiXCR, one entry per CDR3 protein. The sample yields thousands of distinct CDR3 sequences, around 34% seen once. Treatment given: roughly nine-day PBMC culture with coronavirus spike peptide pools or control peptides (ViraFEST assay). Gathered ahead of the COVID-19 pandemic (2011-2018) were the CD4+ T cells of the unexposed donor. This CDR3 region has 13 residues. Germline-derived CDR1 and CDR2 are SNHLY and FYNNEI. This clonotype was detected once. Its cognate antigen is unknown. One end of the junction fails to match germline, which may point to a read error.

The sample comprised CD4+ T cells from blood, cultured in vitro. The receptor was isolated from a human donor in good health. The chain carries TRBV2 and TRBJ1-5, with unresolved D. CDR3 residues: CTSRGGSNQPQHF. Here the CDR3 DNA reads TGTACCAGCAGAGGTGGGAGCAATCAGCCCCAGCATTTT.